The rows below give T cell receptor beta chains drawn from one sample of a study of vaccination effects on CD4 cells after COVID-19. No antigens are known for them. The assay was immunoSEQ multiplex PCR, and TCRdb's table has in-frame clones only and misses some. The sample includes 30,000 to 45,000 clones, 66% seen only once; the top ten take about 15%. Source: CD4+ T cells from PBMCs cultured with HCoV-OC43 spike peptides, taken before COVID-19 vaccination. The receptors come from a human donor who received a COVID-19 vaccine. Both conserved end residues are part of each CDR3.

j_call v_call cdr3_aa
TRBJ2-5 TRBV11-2 CASRQLAGGPKVSETQYF
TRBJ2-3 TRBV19 CASRLLAGGPGTQYF
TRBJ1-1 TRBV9 CASSVEWQGLGENTEAFF
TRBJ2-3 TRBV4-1 CASSQNPGVPDTQYF
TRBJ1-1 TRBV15 CATSRDRSAGAMNTEAFF
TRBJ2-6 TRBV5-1 CASSLPGLEGTGANVLTF
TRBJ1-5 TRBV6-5 CASRLTNNQPQHF
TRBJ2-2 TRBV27 CASRPSLGQGANTGELFF
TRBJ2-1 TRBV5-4 CASSLSSSGGAFNEQFF
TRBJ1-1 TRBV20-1 CSARGSIEAFF
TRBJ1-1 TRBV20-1 CSASSGQGETEAFF
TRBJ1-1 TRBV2 CASSRGHEAFF
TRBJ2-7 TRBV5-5 CASTSERLESYEQYF
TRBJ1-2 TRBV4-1 CASSQLGTHYGYTF
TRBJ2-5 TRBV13 CASSSRTSGLQETQYF
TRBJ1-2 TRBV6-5 CASRGSANNYGYTF
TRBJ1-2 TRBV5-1 CASSLGTVPYGYTF
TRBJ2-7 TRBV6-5 CASTPSGTSSYEQYF
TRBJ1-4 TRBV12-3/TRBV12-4 CASSLEKLFF
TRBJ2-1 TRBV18 CASAQSSGRGNEQFF
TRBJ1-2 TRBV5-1 CASSLGDSTGYGYTF
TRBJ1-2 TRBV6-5 CASLEQSFYYGYTF
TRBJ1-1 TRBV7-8 CASSTTAIRENTEAFF
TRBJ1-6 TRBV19 CASSTAGVYNSPLHF
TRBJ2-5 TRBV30 CAWNSAGTKYF
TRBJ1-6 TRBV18 CASSPDGRSYNSPLHF
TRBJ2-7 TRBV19 CASSSGFPVIAGEQYF
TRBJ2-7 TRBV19 CASSYRDRGSYEQYF
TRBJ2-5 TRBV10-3 CAISAGTSGGQTQYF
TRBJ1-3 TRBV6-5 CASSPGASGNTIYF
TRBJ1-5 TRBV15 CATTFMGDQPQHF
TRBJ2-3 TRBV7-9 CASNPNSGPGGTQYF
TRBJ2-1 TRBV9 CASSPSWGGPNNEQFF
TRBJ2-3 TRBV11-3 CASSGLAGGLTDTQYF
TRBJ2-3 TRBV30 CAWTGTSGTIRYF
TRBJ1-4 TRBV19 CASSIVKTGGNEKLFF
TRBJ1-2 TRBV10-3 CAISVSDRYGYTF